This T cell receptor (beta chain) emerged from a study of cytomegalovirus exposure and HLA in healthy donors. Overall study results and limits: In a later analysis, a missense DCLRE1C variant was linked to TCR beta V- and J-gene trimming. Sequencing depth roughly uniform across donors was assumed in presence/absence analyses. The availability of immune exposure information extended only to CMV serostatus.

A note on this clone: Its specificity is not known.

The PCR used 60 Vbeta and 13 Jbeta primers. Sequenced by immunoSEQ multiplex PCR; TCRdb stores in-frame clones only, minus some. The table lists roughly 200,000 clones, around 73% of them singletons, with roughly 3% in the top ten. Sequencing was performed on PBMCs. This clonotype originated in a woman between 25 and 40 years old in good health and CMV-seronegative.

This chain's CDR3 is CASSVGTVNTEAFF. In DNA, the CDR3 is TGTGCCAGCAGCGTAGGTACGGTGAACACTGAAGCTTTCTTT. The rearrangement joins TRBV9 to TRBJ1-1; D not certain. Trimming pared 0 bases from V and 0 bases from J, leaving 6 bases between. CDR1 and CDR2 from the germline V gene are SGDLS and YYNGEE. The CDR3 contains 14 residues.